This T cell receptor beta chain is drawn from a study of post-analysis software for immune sequencing data. Study outcomes and limitations: Higher frequency in patients than in controls was seen for five TRBV segments, with TRBV5-6, TRBV5-1 and TRBV20-1 among them. Compared against controls, patients with multiple sclerosis displayed significantly lower normalized Chao1 diversity.

This clonotype was found a few times. Its antigen remains unidentified. Prepared libraries of TCR beta cDNA carried unique molecular identifiers. Each CDR3 protein is one row after TCRdb ran MiXCR on the PCR reads. Of 150,000 to 200,000 distinct CDR3 sequences in the sample, under 40% were seen once. The germline gives CDR1 MGHRA, CDR2 YSYEKL. Trimming pared 8 bases from V and 3 bases from J, leaving 16 bases between. CDR3 length: 14 amino acids. The rearrangement uses TRBV4-1 and TRBJ1-2, with D uncertain. This clonotype originated in a girl between 5 and 17 years old with multiple sclerosis. The sample in question was blood, obtained after autologous hematopoietic stem cell transplantation. CDR3 residues: CASASGWADYGYTF. In DNA, the CDR3 is TGCGCCAGCGCATCTGGGTGGGCAGACTATGGCTACACCTTC.